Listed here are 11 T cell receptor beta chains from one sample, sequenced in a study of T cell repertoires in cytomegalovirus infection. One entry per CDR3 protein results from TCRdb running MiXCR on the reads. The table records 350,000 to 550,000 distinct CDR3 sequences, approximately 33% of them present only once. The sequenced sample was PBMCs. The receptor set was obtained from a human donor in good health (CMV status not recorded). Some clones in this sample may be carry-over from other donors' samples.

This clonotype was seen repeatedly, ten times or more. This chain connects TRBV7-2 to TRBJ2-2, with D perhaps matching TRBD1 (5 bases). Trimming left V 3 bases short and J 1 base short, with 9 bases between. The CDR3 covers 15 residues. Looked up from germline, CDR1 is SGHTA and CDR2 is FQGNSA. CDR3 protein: CASSFWTMNTGELFF. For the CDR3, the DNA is TGTGCCAGCAGCTTTTGGACAATGAACACCGGGGAGCTGTTTTTT.

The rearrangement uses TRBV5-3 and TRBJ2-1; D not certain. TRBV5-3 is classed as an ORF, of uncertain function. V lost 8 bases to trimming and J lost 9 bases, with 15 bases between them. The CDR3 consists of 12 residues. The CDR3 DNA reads TGTGCCAGCAGCCTAGAGTCTGTTGAGCAGTTCTTC. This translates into CASSLESVEQFF.

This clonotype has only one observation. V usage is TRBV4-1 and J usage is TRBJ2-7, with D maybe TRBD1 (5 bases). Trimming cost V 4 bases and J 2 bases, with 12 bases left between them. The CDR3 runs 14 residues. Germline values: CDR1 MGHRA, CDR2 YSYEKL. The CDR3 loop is CASSPTVGPYEQYF. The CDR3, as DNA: TGCGCCAGCAGCCCGACAGTTGGACCCTACGAGCAGTACTTC.

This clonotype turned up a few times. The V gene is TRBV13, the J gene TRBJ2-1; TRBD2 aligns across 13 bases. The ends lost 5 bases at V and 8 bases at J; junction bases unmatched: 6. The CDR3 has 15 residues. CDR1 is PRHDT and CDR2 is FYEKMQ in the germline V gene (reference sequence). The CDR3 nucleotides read TGTGCCAGCAGCCGGACTAGCGGGGGTGGCGATGAGCAGTTCTTC. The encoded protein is CASSRTSGGGDEQFF.

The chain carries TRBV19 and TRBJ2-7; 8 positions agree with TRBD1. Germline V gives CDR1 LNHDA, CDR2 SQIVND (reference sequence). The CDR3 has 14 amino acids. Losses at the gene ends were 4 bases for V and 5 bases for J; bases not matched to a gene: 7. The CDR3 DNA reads TGTGCCAGTAGTAATGGACAGGGTGTCCACGAGCAGTACTTC. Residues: CASSNGQGVHEQYF.

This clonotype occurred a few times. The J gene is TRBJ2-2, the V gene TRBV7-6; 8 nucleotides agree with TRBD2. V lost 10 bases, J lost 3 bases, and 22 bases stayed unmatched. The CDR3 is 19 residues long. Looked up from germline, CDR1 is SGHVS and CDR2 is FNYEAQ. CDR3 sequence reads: CATESLEGRGDRDTGELFF. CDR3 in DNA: TGTGCCACCGAGAGCTTGGAGGGGCGGGGGGACCGGGACACCGGGGAGCTGTTTTTT.

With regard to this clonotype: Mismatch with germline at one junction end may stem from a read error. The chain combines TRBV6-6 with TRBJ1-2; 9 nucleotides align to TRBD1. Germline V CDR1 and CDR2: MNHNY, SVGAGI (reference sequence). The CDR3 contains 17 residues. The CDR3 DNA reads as TGTGCCAGCAGTCAGACTAGCGAGACAGGGGGGTTCTATGGCTACCCCTTC. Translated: CASSQTSETGGFYGYPF.

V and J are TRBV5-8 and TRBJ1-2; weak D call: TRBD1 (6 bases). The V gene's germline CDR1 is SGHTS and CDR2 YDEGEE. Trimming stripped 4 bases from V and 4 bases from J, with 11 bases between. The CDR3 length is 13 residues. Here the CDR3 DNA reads TGTGCCAGCAGCCCCGGGACAACCTATGGCTACACCTTC. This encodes CASSPGTTYGYTF.

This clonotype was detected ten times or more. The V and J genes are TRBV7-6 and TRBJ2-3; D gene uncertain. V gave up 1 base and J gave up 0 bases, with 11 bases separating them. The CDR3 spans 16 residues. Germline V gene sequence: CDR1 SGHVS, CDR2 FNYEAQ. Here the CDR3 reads CASSLGAGSSTDTQYF. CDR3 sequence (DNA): TGTGCCAGCAGCTTAGGGGCAGGATCTAGCACAGATACGCAGTATTTT.

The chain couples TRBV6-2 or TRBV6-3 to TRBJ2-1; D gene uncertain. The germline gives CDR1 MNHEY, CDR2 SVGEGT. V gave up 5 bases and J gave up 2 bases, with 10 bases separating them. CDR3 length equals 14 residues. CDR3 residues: CASSPWGTYNEQFF. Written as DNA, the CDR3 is TGTGCCAGCAGTCCCTGGGGTACCTACAATGAGCAGTTCTTC.

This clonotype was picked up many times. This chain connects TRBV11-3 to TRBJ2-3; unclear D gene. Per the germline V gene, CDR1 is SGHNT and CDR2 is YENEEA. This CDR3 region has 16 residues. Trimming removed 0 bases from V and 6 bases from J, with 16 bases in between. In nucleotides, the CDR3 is TGTGCCAGCAGCTTAGATCTGGGCGGTCCTATCGATACGCAGTATTTT. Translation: CASSLDLGGPIDTQYF. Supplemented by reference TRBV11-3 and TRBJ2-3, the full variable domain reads EAGVVQSPRYKIIEKKQPVAFWCNPISGHNTLYWYLQNLGQGPELLIRYENEEAVDDSQLPKDRFSAERLKGVDSTLKIQPAELGDSAVYLCASSLDLGGPIDTQYFGPGTRLTVL.